A single sample is the source of the 23 T cell receptor beta chains below, sequenced in a study of T-cell reconstitution after alpha-beta-depleted transplantation in children. The library targeted TCRbeta and was prepared with unique molecular identifiers. Via MiXCR, TCRdb re-called the PCR reads, giving one row per CDR3 protein. Among about 540,000 distinct CDR3 sequences, 15% to 20% were seen once, and the ten largest hold roughly 3.3%. The input for sequencing was PBMCs from the stem cell graft donor, taken from the stem cell graft. The receptors come from a human donor who donated a stem cell graft to a child with acute lymphoblastic leukemia.

This clonotype turned up a few times. J is TRBJ2-1 and V is TRBV2; possibly TRBD2 for D (6 bases). With 6 bases removed from V and 3 bases from J, the gap between germline ends came to 12 bases. The CDR3 is 14 amino acids. Looked up from germline, CDR1 is SNHLY and CDR2 is FYNNEI. CDR3 protein: CASRSGGIYNEQFF. In DNA form, the CDR3 reads TGTGCCAGCAGATCAGGCGGGATCTACAATGAGCAGTTCTTC.

This clonotype appeared a few times. V gene TRBV18 combines with J gene TRBJ2-7; 7 nucleotides line up with TRBD2. V lost 2 bases and J lost 3; bases outside the gene matches: 7. This CDR3 region has 15 residues. Germline V gives CDR1 KGHSH, CDR2 LQKENI. The CDR3 region is CASSPAGGRVYEQYF. CDR3 in DNA: TGTGCCAGCTCACCAGCTGGAGGGAGGGTCTACGAGCAGTACTTC. The full variable domain, with the rest looked up from reference TRBV18 and TRBJ2-7, is NAGVMQNPRHLVRRRGQEARLRCSPMKGHSHVYWYRQLPEEGLKFMVYLQKENIIDESGMPKERFSAEFPKEGPSILRIQQVVRGDSAAYFCASSPAGGRVYEQYFGPGTRLTVT.

This clonotype has only a few counts. CDR3 amino acids: CASSLTVGDQGRLNTEAFF. Written as DNA, the CDR3 is TGTGCCAGCAGCTTAACGGTTGGTGACCAGGGGCGCTTGAACACTGAAGCTTTCTTT. The V and J genes are TRBV7-3 and TRBJ1-1; tentative D call: TRBD1 (6 bases). The germline CDR1 and CDR2 sequences are SGHTA and FQGTGA. The CDR3 loop spans 19 amino acids. The V end lost 0 bases, the J end lost 0 bases, and 20 bases lay between the germline ends.

This chain joins TRBV12-3 or TRBV12-4 and TRBJ2-4, with 12 positions matching TRBD1. The junction had 14 bases not matched to a gene; V was cut back by 5 bases and J by 6 bases. This CDR3 is built from 18 residues. The CDR3: CASSPGRDRGHAGNIQYF. CDR3 nucleotide sequence: TGTGCCAGCAGTCCCGGCCGGGACAGGGGGCATGCGGGAAACATTCAGTACTTC.

This clonotype showed up many times. J is TRBJ2-1 and V is TRBV6-1; tentative D call: TRBD2 (5 bases). This CDR3 comprises 13 residues. Trimming cost V 3 bases and J 6 bases, with 9 bases left between them. Germline CDR1 and CDR2: MNHNS and SASEGT. CDR3 region: CASSEWTGNEQFF. CDR3 DNA sequence: TGTGCCAGCAGTGAGTGGACTGGCAATGAGCAGTTCTTC.

This clonotype was seen more than once but under ten times. This rearrangement joins TRBV2 to TRBJ1-2; D is undetermined. Deletions cut 4 bases from V and 8 bases from J, with 17 bases between. CDR1 SNHLY and CDR2 FYNNEI come from the germline V gene. The CDR3 runs to 14 residues. CDR3 nucleotide sequence: TGTGCCAGCAGTGGTGAAGACTACACTGGGGGCTACACCTTC. Its translation is CASSGEDYTGGYTF.

The rearrangement joins TRBV25-1 to TRBJ1-5, with 9 bases lining up with TRBD1. From germline, CDR1 is MGHDK and CDR2 SYGVNS. CDR3 length: 13 amino acids. V dropped 4 bases and J dropped 5; count of bases not matched to a gene: 0. Here the CDR3 DNA reads TGTGCCAGCAGTGGACAGGGGGATCAGCCCCAGCATTTT. Translating gives CASSGQGDQPQHF.

The V gene is TRBV2, the J gene TRBJ1-1; tentative D call: TRBD1 (5 bases). V shed 1 base and J shed 5 bases, with 14 bases lying between them. The CDR3 covers 15 residues. Germline V gene data show CDR1 as SNHLY and CDR2 as FYNNEI. For the CDR3, the DNA is TGTGCCAGCAGTGAAGGCTGGGAGGGGCCGACTGAAGCTTTCTTT. Translating it yields CASSEGWEGPTEAFF.

The chain has TRBV4-1 and TRBJ1-1; no clear D gene. Trimming removed 4 bases at V and 1 base at J, with 7 bases between. CDR1 is MGHRA and CDR2 is YSYEKL in the germline V gene. The CDR3 has 13 residues. The CDR3 sequence is CASSPPTNTEAFF. DNA of the CDR3: TGCGCCAGCAGCCCGCCCACGAACACTGAAGCTTTCTTT.

This clonotype was seen a handful of times. The V and J genes are TRBV20-1 and TRBJ2-1, with TRBD2 identical over 13 bases. The CDR3 runs to 16 residues. Trimming took 6 bases from V and 2 from J; bases not matched to a gene: 7. Germline-derived CDR1 and CDR2 are DFQATT and SNEGSKA (reference sequence). CDR3 bases: TGCAGTGCATCCCCCGGACTAGCGGGAGCCTACAATGAGCAGTTCTTC. This sequence encodes CSASPGLAGAYNEQFF.

In regard to this clonotype: One end of the junction is discordant with germline, which a read error may explain. The genes are TRBV20-1 and TRBJ2-1; 7 positions match TRBD1. The CDR3 runs 15 residues. In germline, CDR1 is DFQATT, CDR2 SNEGSKA (reference sequence). CDR3 sequence (DNA): TGCAGTGCTCGAGAACCGGGACAGCTTCGCAATGAGCAGTTCTTC. Translated, it gives CSAREPGQLRNEQFF.

The chain combines TRBV11-2 with TRBJ2-5, with D possibly called TRBD1 or TRBD2 (7 bases each). Looked up from germline, CDR1 is SGHAT and CDR2 is FQNNGV. Trimming removed 1 base from V and 3 bases from J, with 12 bases in between. The CDR3 covers 15 residues. The CDR3 bases are TGTGCCAGCAGCTTAGGGTCAGGGGGGGAAGAGACCCAGTACTTC. This codes for CASSLGSGGEETQYF. Supplemented by reference TRBV11-2 and TRBJ2-5, the full variable domain reads EAGVAQSPRYKIIEKRQSVAFWCNPISGHATLYWYQQILGQGPKLLIQFQNNGVVDDSQLPKDRFSAERLKGVDSTLKIQPAKLEDSAVYLCASSLGSGGEETQYFGPGTRLLVL.

This chain connects TRBV20-1 to TRBJ2-7; no firm D call. This CDR3 is 16 amino acids long. Deletions cut 2 bases from V and 2 bases from J, with 19 bases between. Germline assignment: CDR1 DFQATT and CDR2 SNEGSKA (reference sequence). DNA for the CDR3: TGCAGTGCTAGAACGGTGAGCGCGAGTACCCCCTACGAGCAGTACTTC. Translating gives CSARTVSASTPYEQYF.

This clonotype has only a few counts. The chain uses TRBV5-1 and TRBJ2-7; D might be TRBD1 (6 bases). CDR3 length equals 14 residues. Trimming cost V 3 bases and J 3 bases, with 13 bases left between them. Germline CDR1 SGHRS, CDR2 YFSETQ. The CDR3 DNA reads TGCGCCAGCAGCTCATCCGGGACACACTACGAGCAGTACTTC. It translates to CASSSSGTHYEQYF.

The CDR3 is CASSPPSRTTYEQYF. Written as DNA, the CDR3 is TGTGCCAGCTCACCACCGTCGAGGACGACCTACGAGCAGTACTTC. This chain connects TRBV18 to TRBJ2-7; D uncertain. Germline CDR1 reads KGHSH; CDR2 reads LQKENI. CDR3 length: 15 amino acids. The germline V and J ends were trimmed by 0 bases and 2 bases, with 11 bases remaining between them.

The chain links TRBV20-1 to TRBJ2-7; 8 bases fit TRBD1. J lost 6 bases, V lost 1 base, and 14 bases had no gene match. Per germline, CDR1 DFQATT and CDR2 SNEGSKA (reference sequence). This CDR3 is built from 16 residues. The CDR3 loop is CSARGARGQGYGEQYF. CDR3 coding DNA: TGCAGTGCTAGAGGAGCCAGAGGACAGGGTTACGGCGAGCAGTACTTC.

The chain couples TRBV15 to TRBJ1-5; D is undetermined. CDR3 length equals 14 residues. Trimming took 7 bases from V and 1 from J, leaving 11 bases between them. Germline V gene lookup returns CDR1 LNHNV and CDR2 YYDKDF (reference sequence). The CDR3 DNA reads as TGTGCCACCACCCCCGGAGGGAGCAATCAGCCCCAGCATTTT. It codes for CATTPGGSNQPQHF. The full variable domain, its missing parts supplied by reference TRBV15 and TRBJ1-5, is DAMVIQNPRYQVTQFGKPVTLSCSQTLNHNVMYWYQQKSSQAPKLLFHYYDKDFNNEADTPDNFQSRRPNTSFCFLDIRSPGLGDTAMYLCATTPGGSNQPQHFGDGTRLSIL.

This sequence joins TRBV15 and TRBJ1-2; 12 bases match TRBD1. Unmatched junction bases numbered 10, after V lost 6 bases and J lost 5 bases. The germline V gene has CDR1 LNHNV and CDR2 YYDKDF (reference sequence). The length of the CDR3 is 16 residues. The CDR3 sequence: CATRLSGQGAGYGYTF. CDR3 in DNA: TGTGCCACCAGGCTCTCGGGACAGGGGGCTGGGTATGGCTACACCTTC. The full variable domain, rest sourced from reference TRBV15 and TRBJ1-2, is DAMVIQNPRYQVTQFGKPVTLSCSQTLNHNVMYWYQQKSSQAPKLLFHYYDKDFNNEADTPDNFQSRRPNTSFCFLDIRSPGLGDTAMYLCATRLSGQGAGYGYTFGSGTRLTVV.

This clonotype was seen a handful of times. The chain employs TRBV7-9 and TRBJ2-1; 7 nucleotides agree with TRBD1. The CDR3 totals 14 residues. The germline V gene encodes CDR1 SEHNR and CDR2 FQNEAQ (reference sequence). The ends lost 1 base at V and 6 bases at J; junction bases unmatched: 3. The CDR3 nucleotides read TGTGCCAGCAGCTTAGTAAACAGGGGCAATGAGCAGTTCTTC. It translates to CASSLVNRGNEQFF.

This chain joins TRBV27 and TRBJ2-1; D might be TRBD2 (6 bases). Trimming left V 2 bases short and J 1 base short, with 15 bases between. CDR3 length: 17 amino acids. Germline-derived CDR1 and CDR2 are MNHEY and SMNVEV (reference sequence). For the CDR3, the DNA is TGTGCCAGCAGTTTAGCTGCTAGCCGGGGGTCCTACAATGAGCAGTTCTTC. It translates to CASSLAASRGSYNEQFF.

The chain combines TRBV5-1 with TRBJ1-1; D uncertain. Germline V gene lookup returns CDR1 SGHRS and CDR2 YFSETQ. This CDR3 contains 13 residues. Trimming took off 0 bases at V and 11 bases at J, with 14 bases between the two ends. The CDR3 sequence: CASSLAHRLKAFF. CDR3 nucleotides: TGCGCCAGCAGCTTGGCCCACAGACTGAAGGCTTTCTTT.

This clonotype came up a few times. V gene TRBV5-1 combines with J gene TRBJ2-7; 11 bases agree with TRBD2. CDR3 size: 18 residues. The trim removed 3 bases at V and 5 bases at J, leaving 16 bases unmatched. In germline, CDR1 is SGHRS, CDR2 YFSETQ. The CDR3 loop reads CASSSLPGLAAYGNEQYF. The CDR3 DNA is TGCGCCAGCAGCTCTCTGCCGGGACTAGCGGCGTATGGGAACGAGCAGTACTTC. Full variable domain (outside the CDR3, taken from reference TRBV5-1 and TRBJ2-7): KAGVTQTPRYLIKTRGQQVTLSCSPISGHRSVSWYQQTPGQGLQFLFEYFSETQRNKGNFPGRFSGRQFSNSRSEMNVSTLELGDSALYLCASSSLPGLAAYGNEQYFGPGTRLTVT.

The chain carries TRBV30 and TRBJ2-3; D is unclear. The CDR3 is 15 amino acids. The germline CDR1 and CDR2 sequences are GTSNPN and SVGIG (reference sequence). Trimming left V 3 bases short and J 7 bases short, with 20 bases between. The CDR3 reads CAWSETDNIIYTQYF. Written as DNA, the CDR3 is TGTGCCTGGAGCGAGACTGACAACATTATATATACGCAGTATTTT.